This entry features one TCR beta chain sequence. Participant reports of clinical history set cohort assignment. Original methodology: For nucleated cells, counts were estimated from reference gene primer amplification. Profiling relied on immunoSEQ multiplex PCR, and the TCRdb table lists in-frame clones only, not all of them. That table furnishes V, J and clone size, whereas the DNA furnished D and trimming. The sample lists about 260,000 clones, about 88% occurring once. The sample comes from a study of blood T cell repertoires in COVID-19. The overall study: There were acute and convalescent COVID-19 samples, and they came from the United States, Italy and Spain. T cells, B-cell-depleted T cells, or PBMCs supplied cDNA or gDNA.

Trimming left V 0 bases short and J 5 bases short, with 9 bases between. Germline V gene data show CDR1 as SGHNT and CDR2 as YYREEE (reference sequence). The CDR3 loop spans 15 amino acids. The sequenced material came from PBMCs or T cells enriched from blood (not recorded which). The TCR was taken from a young man with acute COVID-19. The chain uses TRBV5-4 and TRBJ1-6; tentatively, D is TRBD1 (6 bases). The DNA for the CDR3 is TGTGCCAGCAGCTTGGACCAGGGGAATAATTCACCCCTCCACTTT. It codes for CASSLDQGNNSPLHF.